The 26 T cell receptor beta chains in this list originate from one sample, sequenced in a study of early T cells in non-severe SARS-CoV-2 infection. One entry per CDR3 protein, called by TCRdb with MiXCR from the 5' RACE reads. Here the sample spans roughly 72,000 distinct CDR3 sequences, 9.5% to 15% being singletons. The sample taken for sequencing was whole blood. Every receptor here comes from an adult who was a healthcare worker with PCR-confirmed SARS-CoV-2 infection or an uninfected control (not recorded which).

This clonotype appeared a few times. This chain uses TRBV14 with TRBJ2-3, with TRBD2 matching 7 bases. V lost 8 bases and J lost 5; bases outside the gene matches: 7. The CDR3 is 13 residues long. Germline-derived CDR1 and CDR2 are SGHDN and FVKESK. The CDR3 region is CASGRAYGDTQYF. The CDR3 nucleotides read TGTGCCAGCGGGAGGGCCTACGGAGATACGCAGTATTTT.

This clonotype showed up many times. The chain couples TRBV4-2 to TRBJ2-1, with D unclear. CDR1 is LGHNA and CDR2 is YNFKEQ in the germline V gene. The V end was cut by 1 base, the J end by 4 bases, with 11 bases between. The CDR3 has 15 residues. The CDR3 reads CASSQVTSPYNEQFF. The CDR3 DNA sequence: TGTGCCAGCAGCCAAGTCACCTCACCTTACAATGAGCAGTTCTTC.

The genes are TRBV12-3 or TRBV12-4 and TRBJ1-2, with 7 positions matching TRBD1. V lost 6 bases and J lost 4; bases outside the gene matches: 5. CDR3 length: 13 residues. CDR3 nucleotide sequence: TGTGCCAGCAGGCTGACAGGGACCTATGGCTACACCTTC. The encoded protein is CASRLTGTYGYTF.

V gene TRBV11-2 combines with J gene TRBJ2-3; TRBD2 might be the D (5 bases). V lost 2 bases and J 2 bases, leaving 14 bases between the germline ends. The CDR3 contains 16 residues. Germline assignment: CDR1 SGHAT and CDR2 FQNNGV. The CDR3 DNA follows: TGTGCCAGCAGCTTATACCGGGATGGGAACACAGATACGCAGTATTTT. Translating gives CASSLYRDGNTDTQYF.

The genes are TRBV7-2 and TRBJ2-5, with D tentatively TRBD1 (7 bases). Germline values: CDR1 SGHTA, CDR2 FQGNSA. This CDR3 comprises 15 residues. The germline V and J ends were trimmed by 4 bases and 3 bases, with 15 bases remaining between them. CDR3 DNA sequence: TGTGCCAGCAGCTCCCTTGGAGGGGGCAAAGAGACCCAGTACTTC. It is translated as CASSSLGGGKETQYF.

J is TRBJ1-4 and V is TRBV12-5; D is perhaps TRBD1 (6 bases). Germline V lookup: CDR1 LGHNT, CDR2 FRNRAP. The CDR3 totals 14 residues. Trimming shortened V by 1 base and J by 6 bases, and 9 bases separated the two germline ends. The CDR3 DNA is TGTGCTAGTGGTTTGGACAGGGTGTATGAAAAACTGTTTTTT. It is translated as CASGLDRVYEKLFF. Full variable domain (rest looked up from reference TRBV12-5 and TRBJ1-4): DARVTQTPRHKVTEMGQEVTMRCQPILGHNTVFWYRQTMMQGLELLAYFRNRAPLDDSGMPKDRFSAEMPDATLATLKIQPSEPRDSAVYFCASGLDRVYEKLFFGSGTQLSVL.

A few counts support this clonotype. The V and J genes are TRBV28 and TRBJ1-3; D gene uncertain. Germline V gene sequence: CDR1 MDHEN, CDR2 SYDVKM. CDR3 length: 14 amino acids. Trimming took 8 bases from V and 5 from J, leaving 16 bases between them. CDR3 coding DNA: TGTGCCAGCGGGGAGAGCAGCCTCAGAAACACCATATATTTT. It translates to CASGESSLRNTIYF.

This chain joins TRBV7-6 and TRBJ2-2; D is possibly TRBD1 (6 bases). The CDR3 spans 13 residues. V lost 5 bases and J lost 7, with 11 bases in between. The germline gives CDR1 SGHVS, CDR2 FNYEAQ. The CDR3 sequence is CASSPQGYGELFF. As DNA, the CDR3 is TGTGCCAGCAGCCCTCAGGGGTACGGGGAGCTGTTTTTT. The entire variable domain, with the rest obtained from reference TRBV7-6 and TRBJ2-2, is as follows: GAGVSQSPRYKVTKRGQDVALRCDPISGHVSLYWYRQALGQGPEFLTYFNYEAQQDKSGLPNDRFSAERPEGSISTLTIQRTEQRDSAMYRCASSPQGYGELFFGEGSRLTVL.

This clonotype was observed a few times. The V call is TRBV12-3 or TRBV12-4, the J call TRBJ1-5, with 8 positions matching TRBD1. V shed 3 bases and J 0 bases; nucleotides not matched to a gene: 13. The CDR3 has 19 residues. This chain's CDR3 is CASSLGPGQAYYSNQPQHF. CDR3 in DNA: TGTGCCAGCAGTTTGGGCCCGGGACAGGCGTACTATAGCAATCAGCCCCAGCATTTT.

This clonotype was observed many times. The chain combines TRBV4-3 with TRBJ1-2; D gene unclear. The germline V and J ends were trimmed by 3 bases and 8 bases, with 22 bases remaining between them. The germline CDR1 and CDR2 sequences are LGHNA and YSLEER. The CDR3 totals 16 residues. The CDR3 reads CASSHPVALGFYGYTF. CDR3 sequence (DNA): TGCGCCAGCAGCCACCCCGTTGCCTTGGGGTTTTACGGCTACACCTTC.

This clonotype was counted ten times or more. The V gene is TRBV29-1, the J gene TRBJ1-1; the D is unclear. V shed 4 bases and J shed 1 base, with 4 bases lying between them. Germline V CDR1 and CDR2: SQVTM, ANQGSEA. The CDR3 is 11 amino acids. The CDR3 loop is CSVVGNTEAFF. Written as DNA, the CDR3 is TGCAGCGTTGTAGGGAACACTGAAGCTTTCTTT. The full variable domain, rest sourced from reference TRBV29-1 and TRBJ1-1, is SAVISQKPSRDICQRGTSLTIQCQVDSQVTMMFWYRQQPGQSLTLIATANQGSEATYESGFVIDKFPISRPNLTFSTLTVSNMSPEDSSIYLCSVVGNTEAFFGQGTRLTVV.

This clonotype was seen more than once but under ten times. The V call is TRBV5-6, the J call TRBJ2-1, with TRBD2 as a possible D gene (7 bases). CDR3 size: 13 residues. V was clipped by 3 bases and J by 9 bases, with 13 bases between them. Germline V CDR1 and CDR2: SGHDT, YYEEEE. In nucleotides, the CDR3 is TGTGCCAGCAGCTGGGGGGGCGCAGCTGAGCAGTTCTTC. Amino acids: CASSWGGAAEQFF.

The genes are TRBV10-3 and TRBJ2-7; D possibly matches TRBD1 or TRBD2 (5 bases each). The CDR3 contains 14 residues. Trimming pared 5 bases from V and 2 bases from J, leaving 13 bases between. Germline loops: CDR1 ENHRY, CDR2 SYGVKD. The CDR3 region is CAISSGTDTYEQYF. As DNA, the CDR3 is TGTGCCATCAGTTCCGGGACCGACACCTACGAGCAGTACTTC.

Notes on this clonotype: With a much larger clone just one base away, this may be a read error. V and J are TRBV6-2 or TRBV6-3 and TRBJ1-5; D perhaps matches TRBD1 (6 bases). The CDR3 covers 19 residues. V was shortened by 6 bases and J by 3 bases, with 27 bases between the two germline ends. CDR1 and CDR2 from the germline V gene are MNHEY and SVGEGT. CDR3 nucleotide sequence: TGTGCCAGCAGCTGGGCTGATTATCCGGGACATGGGATCAATCAGCCCCAGCATTTT. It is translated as CASSWADYPGHGINQPQHF.

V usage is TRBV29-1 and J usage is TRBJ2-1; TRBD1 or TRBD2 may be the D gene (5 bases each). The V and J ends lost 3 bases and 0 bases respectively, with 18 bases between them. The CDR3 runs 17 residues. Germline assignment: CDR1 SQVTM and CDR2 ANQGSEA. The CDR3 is CSVDNPTGPSSYNEQFF. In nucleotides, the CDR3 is TGCAGCGTTGATAATCCGACGGGGCCTAGCTCCTACAATGAGCAGTTCTTC.

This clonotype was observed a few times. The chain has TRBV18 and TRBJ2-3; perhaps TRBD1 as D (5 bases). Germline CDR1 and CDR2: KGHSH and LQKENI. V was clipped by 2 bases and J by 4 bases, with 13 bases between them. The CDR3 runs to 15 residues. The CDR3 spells CASSPGQGAADTQYF. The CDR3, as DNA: TGTGCCAGCTCACCAGGCCAGGGCGCAGCAGATACGCAGTATTTT.

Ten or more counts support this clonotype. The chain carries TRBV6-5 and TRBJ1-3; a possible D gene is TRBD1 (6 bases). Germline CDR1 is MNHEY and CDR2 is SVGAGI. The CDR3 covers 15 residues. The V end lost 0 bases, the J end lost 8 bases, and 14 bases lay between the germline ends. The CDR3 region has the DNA TGTGCCAGCAGTTACTCTCCTTCACCAGGGGACACCATATATTTT. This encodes CASSYSPSPGDTIYF.

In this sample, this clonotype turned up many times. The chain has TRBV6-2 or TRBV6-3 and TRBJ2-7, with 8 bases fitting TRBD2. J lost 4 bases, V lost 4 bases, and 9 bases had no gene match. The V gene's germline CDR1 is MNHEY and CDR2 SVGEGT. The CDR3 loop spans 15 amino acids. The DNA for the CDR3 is TGTGCCAGCAGTTCTATAGCGGGACTTCTTTACGAGCAGTACTTC. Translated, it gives CASSSIAGLLYEQYF.

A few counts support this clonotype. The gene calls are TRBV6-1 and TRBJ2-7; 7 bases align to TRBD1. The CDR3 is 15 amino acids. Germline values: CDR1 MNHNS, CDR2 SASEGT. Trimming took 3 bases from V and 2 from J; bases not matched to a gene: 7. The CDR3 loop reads CASSEGTAIAYEQYF. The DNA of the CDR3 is TGTGCCAGCAGTGAGGGGACAGCCATAGCCTACGAGCAGTACTTC.

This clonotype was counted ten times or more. This chain's CDR3 is CASSFKVGRARSYEQYF. The DNA for the CDR3 is TGTGCCAGCAGCTTTAAAGTGGGCAGGGCGCGGTCCTACGAGCAGTACTTC. The chain has TRBV21-1 and TRBJ2-7; TRBD1, the D gene given by the table, was not confirmed from the DNA. TRBV21-1 counts as a pseudogene. CDR3 length: 17 residues.

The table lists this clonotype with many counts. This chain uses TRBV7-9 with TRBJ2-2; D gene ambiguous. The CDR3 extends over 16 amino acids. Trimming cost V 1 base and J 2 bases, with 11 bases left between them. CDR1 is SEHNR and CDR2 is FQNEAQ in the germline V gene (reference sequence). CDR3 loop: CASSLGSGTNTGELFF. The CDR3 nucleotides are TGTGCCAGCAGCTTAGGCAGTGGCACTAACACCGGGGAGCTGTTTTTT. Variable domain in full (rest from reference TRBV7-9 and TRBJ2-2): DTGVSQNPRHKITKRGQNVTFRCDPISEHNRLYWYRQTLGQGPEFLTYFQNEAQLEKSRLLSDRFSAERPKGSFSTLEIQRTEQGDSAMYLCASSLGSGTNTGELFFGEGSRLTVL.

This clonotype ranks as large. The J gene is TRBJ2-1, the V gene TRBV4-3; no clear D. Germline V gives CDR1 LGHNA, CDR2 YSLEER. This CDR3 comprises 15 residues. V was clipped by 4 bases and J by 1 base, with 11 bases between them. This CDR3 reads CASSPGRASYNEQFF. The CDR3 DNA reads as TGCGCCAGCAGCCCCGGTCGCGCTTCCTACAATGAGCAGTTCTTC.

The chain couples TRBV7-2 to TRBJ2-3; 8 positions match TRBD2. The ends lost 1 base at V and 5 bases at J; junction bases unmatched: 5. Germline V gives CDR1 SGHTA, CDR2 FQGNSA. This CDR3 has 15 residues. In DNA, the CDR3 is TGTGCCAGCAGCTTAGACGGGAGGGCCATAGATACGCAGTATTTT. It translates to CASSLDGRAIDTQYF.

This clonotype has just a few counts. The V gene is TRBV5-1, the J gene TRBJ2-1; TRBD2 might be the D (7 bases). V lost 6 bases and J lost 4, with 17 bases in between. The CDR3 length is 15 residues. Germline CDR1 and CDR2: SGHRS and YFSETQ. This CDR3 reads CASKTSGGDYNEQFF. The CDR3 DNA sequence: TGCGCCAGCAAGACCTCGGGGGGCGATTACAATGAGCAGTTCTTC.

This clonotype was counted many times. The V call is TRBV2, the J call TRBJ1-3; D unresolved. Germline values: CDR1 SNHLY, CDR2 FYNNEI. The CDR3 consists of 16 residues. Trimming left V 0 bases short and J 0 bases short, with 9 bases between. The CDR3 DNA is TGTGCCAGCAGTGAAGCAGGAATTAGCTCTGGAAACACCATATATTTT. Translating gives CASSEAGISSGNTIYF.

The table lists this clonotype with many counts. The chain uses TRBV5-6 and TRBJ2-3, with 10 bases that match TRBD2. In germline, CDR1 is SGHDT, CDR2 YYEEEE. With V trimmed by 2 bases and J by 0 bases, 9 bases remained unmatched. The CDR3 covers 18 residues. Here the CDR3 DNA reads TGTGCCAGCAGCTTTGCGACTAGCGGGTACCTTAGCACAGATACGCAGTATTTT. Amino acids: CASSFATSGYLSTDTQYF.